A selection of T cell receptor beta chains follows, all from one sample in a study of T cell responses to AZD1222 COVID-19 vaccine. The method was immunoSEQ multiplex PCR; TCRdb's version includes in-frame clones alone and lacks a portion of them. Of fewer than 200,000 clones in the sample, about 92% were seen once. The material sequenced was peripheral blood, taken on day 0 of AZD1222 vaccination. Every receptor here comes from an adult in good health. The CDR3 runs from the conserved cysteine through the conserved F or W. Fields, in order: J gene, V gene, clone size, CDR3 length, D gene, CDR3 DNA, CDR3 protein. D genes are given only for firm matches. Not every row has a clone size; where given, it reads once, few, many or a size class.

>TRBJ1-5|TRBV30|NA|13|NA
TGTGCCTGGAGTCAGGGAGGCAATCAGCCCCAGCATTTT
CAWSQGGNQPQHF
>TRBJ1-5|TRBV6-5|NA|15|TRBD1
TGTGCCAGCAGTCACTCCGGGACAGGGCATCAGCCCCAGCATTTT
CASSHSGTGHQPQHF
>TRBJ1-6|TRBV19|NA|14|NA
TGTGCCAGTAGTATAGGCAGGTATAATTCACCCCTCCACTTT
CASSIGRYNSPLHF
>TRBJ2-3|TRBV11-2|once|15|NA
TGTGCCAGCAGCTCCGGACTAACCCGGCTAGATACGCAGTATTTT
CASSSGLTRLDTQYF
>TRBJ2-7|TRBV7-9|NA|15|NA
TGTGCCAGCAGCCAGGAGCTAGCGATCTCCTACGAGCAGTACTTC
CASSQELAISYEQYF
>TRBJ2-2|TRBV6-5|NA|15|NA
TGTGCCAGCAGTTACCCGGATGAGAGCACCGGGGAGCTGTTTTTT
CASSYPDESTGELFF
>TRBJ1-5|TRBV9|NA|15|NA
TGTGCCAGCAGCGTCGTTATAACTTCCGATCAGCCCCAGCATTTT
CASSVVITSDQPQHF
>TRBJ1-1|TRBV9|NA|13|NA
TGTGCCAGCAGCGTAGAGTCGAACACTGAAGCTTTCTTT
CASSVESNTEAFF
>TRBJ1-6|TRBV30|once|15|NA
TGTGCCTGGAGTCTGGCGAGCTCCTATAATTCACCCCTCCACTTT
CAWSLASSYNSPLHF
>TRBJ2-3|TRBV19|NA|12|NA
TGTGCCAGTAGCCGGCTAGCGGATACGCAGTATTTT
CASSRLADTQYF
>TRBJ1-1|TRBV6-2/TRBV6-3|few|15|NA
TGTGCCAGCAGTTACTCGCTGTCAGGGACCACTGAAGCTTTCTTT
CASSYSLSGTTEAFF
>TRBJ1-1|TRBV18|NA|15|NA
TGTGCCAGCTCACCGTCACAGGGTATGAACACTGAAGCTTTCTTT
CASSPSQGMNTEAFF
>TRBJ1-6|TRBV19|NA|15|TRBD1
TGTGCCAGTAGTATCCGGACAGGGGTTAATTCACCCCTCCACTTT
CASSIRTGVNSPLHF
>TRBJ1-1|TRBV3-1/TRBV3-2|NA|13|NA
TGTGCCAGCAGCTCTGGACTGTACACTGAAGCTTTCTTT
CASSSGLYTEAFF
>TRBJ2-1|TRBV7-2|NA|12|NA
TGTGCCAGCAGCTTAAGACAGAGAGAGCAGTTCTTC
CASSLRQREQFF
>TRBJ1-6|TRBV30|NA|14|NA
TGTGCCTGGAGTGCGTTCACGGGTCGGTCACCCCTCCACTTT
CAWSAFTGRSPLHF
>TRBJ1-1|TRBV7-6|NA|11|NA
TGTGCCAGCAGCTTGGGGACTGAAGCTTTCTTT
CASSLGTEAFF
>TRBJ2-3|TRBV30|NA|15|NA
TGTGCCTGGAGTGTCATGGCGGGGGCCACAGATACGCAGTATTTT
CAWSVMAGATDTQYF
>TRBJ1-3|TRBV29-1|NA|14|NA
TGCAGCGTTGAAGTCGGGGACTCTGGAAACACCATATATTTT
CSVEVGDSGNTIYF
>TRBJ1-5|TRBV7-8|NA|15|NA
TGTGCCAGCAGCCCCCGCCAGGGGAATTATCAGCCCCAGCATTTT
CASSPRQGNYQPQHF
>TRBJ2-5|TRBV6-5|NA|14|TRBD2
TGTGCCAGCAGTTACCGGGGGGGGCAAGAGACCCAGTACTTC
CASSYRGGQETQYF
>TRBJ1-3|TRBV5-4|NA|14|NA
TGTGCCAGCAGCTCGACATTGTCTGGAAACACCATATATTTT
CASSSTLSGNTIYF
>TRBJ1-5|TRBV6-5|NA|15|NA
TGTGCCAGCAGTCCCCCCCGGGCGCTTAATCAGCCCCAGCATTTT
CASSPPRALNQPQHF
>TRBJ1-1|TRBV18|NA|15|TRBD1
TGTGCCAGCTCACCTCGAACAGGGGAGAGCACTGAAGCTTTCTTT
CASSPRTGESTEAFF
>TRBJ1-5|TRBV7-2|NA|15|NA
TGTGCCAGCAGCTCCCGACAGACGAGCAATCAGCCCCAGCATTTT
CASSSRQTSNQPQHF
>TRBJ1-2|TRBV19|NA|15|NA
TGTGCCAGTAGTAATCCAGGACAAGGGACCTATGGCTACACCTTC
CASSNPGQGTYGYTF
>TRBJ1-5|TRBV7-4|NA|16|NA
TGTGCCAGCAGCTCCAGGAGGCATTTTAGCAATCAGCCCCAGCATTTT
CASSSRRHFSNQPQHF
>TRBJ1-5|TRBV4-1|NA|13|NA
TGCGCCAGCAGCCAGGAGTCCTATCAGCCCCAGCATTTT
CASSQESYQPQHF
>TRBJ2-1|TRBV20-1|NA|11|NA
TGCAGTGCTAGAGATCCTAATGAGCAGTTCTTC
CSARDPNEQFF
>TRBJ1-1|TRBV5-1|NA|16|NA
TGCGCCAGCCGTCCGTGGGGCATGGTCGGAAGCACTGAAGCTTTCTTT
CASRPWGMVGSTEAFF
>TRBJ1-2|TRBV27|NA|15|NA
TGTGCCAGCAGCTGGAGAGGGCCGGGGGGCTATGGCTACACCTTC
CASSWRGPGGYGYTF
>TRBJ2-7|TRBV4-2|NA|15|NA
TGTGCCAGCAGCCAAGATTTGGAAGGGCTCTACGAGCAGTACTTC
CASSQDLEGLYEQYF
>TRBJ1-1|TRBV12-3/TRBV12-4|NA|13|TRBD1
TGTGCCAGCAGCCGGCGTAGGACAGGGGAAGCTTTCTTT
CASSRRRTGEAFF
>TRBJ2-2|TRBV2|NA|15|NA
TGTGCCAGCAGTTTTAGACAGCTTAACACCGGGGAGCTGTTTTTT
CASSFRQLNTGELFF
>TRBJ2-7|TRBV9|NA|16|TRBD1
TGTGCCAGCAGCGTCGGGACAGCCGGGTTGGGGGTCGAGCAGTACTTC
CASSVGTAGLGVEQYF
>TRBJ1-1|TRBV25-1|NA|15|NA
TGTGCCAGCACCCTAGGAGGGTACCTGAACACTGAAGCTTTCTTT
CASTLGGYLNTEAFF
>TRBJ2-7|TRBV5-1|NA|14|NA
TGCGCCAGCAGCTTGGATCGGGGTGACAACGAGCAGTACTTC
CASSLDRGDNEQYF
>TRBJ1-1|TRBV29-1|NA|13|TRBD1
TGCAGCGTTGAGACAGGGGCGAACACTGAAGCTTTCTTT
CSVETGANTEAFF
>TRBJ2-1|TRBV24-1|NA|15|TRBD1
TGTGCCACCGGGGAAGGGACAGGGGGGAGAAATGAGCAGTTCTTC
CATGEGTGGRNEQFF
>TRBJ1-1|TRBV7-3|NA|17|NA
TGTGCCAGCAGCTTAGGAGGGTTACAGCTCCCGAACACTGAAGCTTTCTTT
CASSLGGLQLPNTEAFF
>TRBJ2-4|TRBV11-2|once|16|TRBD2
TGTGCCAGCAGCTTATCGGCGGGGGGGGCCAAAAACATTCAGTACTTC
CASSLSAGGAKNIQYF
>TRBJ1-1|TRBV28|NA|14|NA
TGTGCCAGCAGTTTACCACAGAGAAACACTGAAGCTTTCTTT
CASSLPQRNTEAFF
>TRBJ2-1|TRBV3-1/TRBV3-2|few|12|NA
TGTGCCAGTGAGGGGTCCTACAATGAGCAGTTCTTC
CASEGSYNEQFF
>TRBJ2-4|TRBV9|NA|13|NA
TGTGCCAGCAGCGCAGGACTTGAAGACATTCAGTACTTC
CASSAGLEDIQYF
>TRBJ2-3|TRBV9|NA|14|TRBD1
TGTGCCAGCAGCGTCGACAGGGGCACAGATACGCAGTATTTT
CASSVDRGTDTQYF
>TRBJ2-3|TRBV12-3/TRBV12-4|NA|13|TRBD2
TGTGCCAGCAACGGGGGGGCCGGAGATACGCAGTATTTT
CASNGGAGDTQYF
>TRBJ2-3|TRBV7-2|NA|16|TRBD2
TGTGCCAGCAGCTTAGCGGGTGCGGGGGGGACAGATACGCAGTATTTT
CASSLAGAGGTDTQYF
>TRBJ1-6|TRBV5-1|NA|14|NA
TGCGCCAGCAGCTTGAGGTGGGTAGGGTCACCCCTCCACTTT
CASSLRWVGSPLHF
>TRBJ1-6|TRBV7-6|NA|15|TRBD1
TGTGCCAGCAGCCCGGGACAGACTTATAATTCACCCCTCCACTTT
CASSPGQTYNSPLHF
>TRBJ2-1|TRBV3-1/TRBV3-2|NA|19|TRBD2
TGTGCCAGCAGCCAAGGGCTAGCGGGGGGGCAGTACGCCTACAATGAGCAGTTCTTC
CASSQGLAGGQYAYNEQFF
>TRBJ1-2|TRBV6-6|NA|14|TRBD1
TGTGCCAGCAGTCCCACCGGGACAGGGGATGGCTACACCTTC
CASSPTGTGDGYTF
>TRBJ2-2|TRBV10-3|NA|15|NA
TGTGCCATCAGTGAGTCTAGTGACACCACCGGGGAGCTGTTTTTT
CAISESSDTTGELFF